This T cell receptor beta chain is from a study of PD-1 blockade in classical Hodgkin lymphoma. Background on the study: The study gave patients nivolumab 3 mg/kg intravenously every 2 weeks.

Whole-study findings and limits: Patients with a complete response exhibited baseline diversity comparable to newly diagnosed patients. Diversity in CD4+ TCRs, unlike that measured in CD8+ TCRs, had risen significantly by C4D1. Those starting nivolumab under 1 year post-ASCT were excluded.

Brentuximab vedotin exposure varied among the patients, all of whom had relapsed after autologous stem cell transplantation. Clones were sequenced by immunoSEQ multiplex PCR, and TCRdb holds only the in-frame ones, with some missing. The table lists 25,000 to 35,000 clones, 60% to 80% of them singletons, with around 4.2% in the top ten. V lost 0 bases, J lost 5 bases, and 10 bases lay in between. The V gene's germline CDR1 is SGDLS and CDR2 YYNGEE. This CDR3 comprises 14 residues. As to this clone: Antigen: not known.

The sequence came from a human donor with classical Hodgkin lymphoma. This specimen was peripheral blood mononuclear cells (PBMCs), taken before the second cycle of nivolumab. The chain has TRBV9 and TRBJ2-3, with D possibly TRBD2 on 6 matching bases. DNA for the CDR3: TGTGCCAGCAGCGTAGGGGACTCCCGAGATACGCAGTATTTT. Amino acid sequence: CASSVGDSRDTQYF.